This T cell receptor (delta chain) emerged from a study of gamma-delta chains in newborns, infants, children. Study in general: Innate gammadelta T cells reportedly expand polyclonally right after birth, driven by microbial exposure, per the title.

TCRdb reanalysed the reads with CATT. Of about 5,400 delta-chain clones in the sample, about a fifth were seen once. The length of the CDR3 is 22 residues. The germline CDR1 and CDR2 sequences are GEAIGNYY and EKD. V dropped 0 bases and J dropped 0; count of bases not matched to a gene: 24. This chain connects TRDV2 to TRDJ1, with 7 bases matching TRDD3. The J gene comes from matching the DNA to germline here; TCRdb lacks it. The source material was blood. This clonotype was obtained from a child who was a newborn, infant or young child, either healthy, febrile or measles-vaccinated (not recorded which). The CDR3 loop is CACDTVSLGHPIQPGNTDKLIF. DNA of the CDR3: TGTGCCTGTGACACCGTCTCACTGGGGCACCCGATCCAGCCGGGGAACACCGATAAACTCATCTTT.